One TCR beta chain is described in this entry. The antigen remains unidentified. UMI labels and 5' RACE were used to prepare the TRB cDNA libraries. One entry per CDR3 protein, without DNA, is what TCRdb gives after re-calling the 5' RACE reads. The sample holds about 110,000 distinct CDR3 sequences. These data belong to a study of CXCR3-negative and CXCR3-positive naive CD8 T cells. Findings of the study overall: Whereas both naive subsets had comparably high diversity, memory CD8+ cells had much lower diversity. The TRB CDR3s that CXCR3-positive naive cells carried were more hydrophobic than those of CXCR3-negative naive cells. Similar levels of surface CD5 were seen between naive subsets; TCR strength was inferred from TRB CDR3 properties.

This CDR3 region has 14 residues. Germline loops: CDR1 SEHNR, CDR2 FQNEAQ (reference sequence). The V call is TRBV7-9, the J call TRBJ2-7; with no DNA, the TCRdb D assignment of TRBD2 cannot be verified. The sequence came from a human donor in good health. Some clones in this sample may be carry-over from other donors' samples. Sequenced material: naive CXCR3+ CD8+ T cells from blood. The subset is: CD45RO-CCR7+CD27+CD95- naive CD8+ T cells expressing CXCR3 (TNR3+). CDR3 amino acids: CASSPAVKLYEQYF.